This T cell receptor (beta chain) was sequenced in a study of cytomegalovirus exposure and HLA in healthy donors. Study as a whole: Of all 400 or so donors who were genotyped, 75% to 85% belonged to the Caucasian-associated ancestry cluster.

Study-wide points: As confirmed in vitro, three CMV-associated chains were specific for CMV antigens.

Trimming removed 7 bases at V and 1 base at J, with 11 bases between. The CDR3 is made up of 14 amino acids. CDR1 and CDR2 from the germline V gene are LGHNT and FRNRAP. The PCR used 60 Vbeta and 13 Jbeta primers. TCRdb's table, derived via immunoSEQ multiplex PCR, lists solely in-frame clones and lacks some. Of roughly 190,000 clones listed, 62% are singletons. Concerning this clone itself: Its matching antigen is unknown.

Sequences were obtained from PBMCs. V usage is TRBV12-5 and J usage is TRBJ2-1, with D possibly TRBD2 on 6 matching bases. This receptor was obtained from a man aged 40-49 years in good health and CMV-seronegative. For the CDR3, the DNA is TGTGCTAGTGCGGGGCGGGGATCCTACAATGAGCAGTTCTTC. Amino acid sequence: CASAGRGSYNEQFF.